These 8 T cell receptor beta chains originate from one sample sequenced in a study of molecular identifiers for immune sequencing clone quantification. Each CDR3 protein is one row after TCRdb ran MiXCR on the PCR reads. The table includes about 97,000 distinct CDR3 sequences, 20% to 25% detected once. Sequenced material: naive CD8+ T cells from blood, with Jurkat cell RNA spiked in. The subset: FACS-sorted CD8+CD4-CCR7+CD45RA+ naive T cells. These receptors originate from a human donor in good health. Some libraries in this study had Jurkat cell RNA spiked in.

The chain employs TRBV5-1 and TRBJ1-1; possibly TRBD1 for D (6 bases). The V gene's germline CDR1 is SGHRS and CDR2 YFSETQ. V lost 1 base and J 4 bases, leaving 14 bases between the germline ends. This CDR3 region has 15 residues. In nucleotides, the CDR3 is TGCGCCAGCAGCTTGTTGGACAGAGGTAGCACTGAAGCTTTCTTT. It specifies CASSLLDRGSTEAFF.

This clonotype was found many times. This chain connects TRBV3-1 to TRBJ1-1, with TRBD1 matching over 10 bases. V gave up 3 bases and J gave up 3 bases; unmatched junction bases: 4. From germline, CDR1 is LGHDT and CDR2 YNNKEL (reference sequence). This CDR3 has 15 amino acids. Here the CDR3 DNA reads TGTGCCAGCAGCCACGGGACAGGGGATGACACTGAAGCTTTCTTT. It is translated as CASSHGTGDDTEAFF. The variable domain in full, with the rest retrieved from reference TRBV3-1 and TRBJ1-1, is DTAVSQTPKYLVTQMGNDKSIKCEQNLGHDTMYWYKQDSKKFLKIMFSYNNKELIINETVPNRFSPKSPDKAHLNLHINSLELGDSAVYFCASSHGTGDDTEAFFGQGTRLTVV.

At least ten counts were recorded for this clonotype. This rearrangement joins TRBV11-2 to TRBJ2-7, with 7 bases identical to TRBD1. Germline CDR1 SGHAT, CDR2 FQNNGV. The CDR3 sequence is 15 residues long. J gave up 2 bases and V 5 bases, and 9 bases lay outside the gene matches. DNA of the CDR3: TGTGCCAGCAGCCGACCGGGACAGAAGACCTACGAGCAGTACTTC. It yields the protein CASSRPGQKTYEQYF.

In regard to this clonotype: This clone may be a read error of a much larger clone one base away. The chain employs TRBV2 and TRBJ2-3; no clear D gene. The CDR3 spans 17 residues. Germline CDR1 and CDR2: SNHLY and FYNNEI. The V end was cut by 7 bases, the J end by 0 bases, with 20 bases between. The CDR3 sequence is CASKLNKQIYSTDTQYF. The CDR3 DNA reads TGTGCCAGCAAACTCAATAAGCAGATCTATAGCACAGATACGCAGTATTTT.

This clonotype was counted at least ten times. This sequence joins TRBV7-9 and TRBJ2-3, with D possibly TRBD2 on 6 matching bases. This CDR3 has 17 residues. Looked up from germline, CDR1 is SEHNR and CDR2 is FQNEAQ (reference sequence). The V end lost 2 bases, the J end lost 4 bases, and 19 bases lay between the germline ends. CDR3 DNA sequence: TGTGCCAGCAGCTTAAGGATCGGGGAGGTGATGGCAGATACGCAGTATTTT. This translates into CASSLRIGEVMADTQYF.

This clonotype was recorded many times. The gene calls are TRBV5-4 and TRBJ1-2, with D possibly matching TRBD1 (5 bases). This CDR3 is built from 14 residues. In germline, CDR1 is SGHNT, CDR2 YYREEE (reference sequence). V shed 4 bases and J shed 4 bases, with 14 bases lying between them. Here the CDR3 DNA reads TGTGCCAGCAGCCCAACCGACAGTCTCTATGGCTACACCTTC. It is translated as CASSPTDSLYGYTF.

This clonotype was seen many times. The DNA of the CDR3 is TGTGCCAGCAGTGGGGACAATGAGCAGTTCTTC. This sequence encodes CASSGDNEQFF. The chain recombines TRBV25-1 with TRBJ2-1; no clear D. This CDR3 has 11 residues. V lost 4 bases to trimming and J lost 5 bases, with 3 bases between them. Germline values: CDR1 MGHDK, CDR2 SYGVNS.

This clonotype appeared a single time. A much larger clone differs by one base, so this may be a read error. The chain uses TRBV19 and TRBJ1-1; weak D call: TRBD1 (5 bases). The CDR3 covers 16 residues. Germline values: CDR1 LNHDA, CDR2 SQIVND (reference sequence). With 2 bases removed from V and 0 bases from J, the gap between germline ends came to 13 bases. CDR3 coding DNA: TGTGCCAGTAGTATAAGGGCCGGACAAGTGAACACTGAAGCTTTCTTT. This codes for CASSIRAGQVNTEAFF.